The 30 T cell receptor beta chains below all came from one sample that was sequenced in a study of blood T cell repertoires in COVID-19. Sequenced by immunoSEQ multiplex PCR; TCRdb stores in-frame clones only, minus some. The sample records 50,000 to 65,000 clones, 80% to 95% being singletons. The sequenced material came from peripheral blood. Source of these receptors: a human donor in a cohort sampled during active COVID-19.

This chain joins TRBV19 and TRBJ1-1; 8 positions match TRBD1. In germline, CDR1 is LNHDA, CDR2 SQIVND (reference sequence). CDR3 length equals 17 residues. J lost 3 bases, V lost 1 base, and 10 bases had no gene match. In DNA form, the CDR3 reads TGTGCCAGTAGTATAGGGTTGGCAGGGGGCGTGGACACTGAAGCTTTCTTT. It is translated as CASSIGLAGGVDTEAFF. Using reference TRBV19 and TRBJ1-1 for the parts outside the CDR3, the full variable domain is DGGITQSPKYLFRKEGQNVTLSCEQNLNHDAMYWYRQDPGQGLRLIYYSQIVNDFQKGDIAEGYSVSREKKESFPLTVTSAQKNPTAFYLCASSIGLAGGVDTEAFFGQGTRLTVV.

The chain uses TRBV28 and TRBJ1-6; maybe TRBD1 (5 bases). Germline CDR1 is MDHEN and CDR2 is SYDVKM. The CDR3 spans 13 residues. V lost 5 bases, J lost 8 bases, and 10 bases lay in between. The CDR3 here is CASSQGVDSPLHF. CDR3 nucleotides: TGTGCCAGCAGTCAGGGTGTGGATTCACCCCTCCACTTT.

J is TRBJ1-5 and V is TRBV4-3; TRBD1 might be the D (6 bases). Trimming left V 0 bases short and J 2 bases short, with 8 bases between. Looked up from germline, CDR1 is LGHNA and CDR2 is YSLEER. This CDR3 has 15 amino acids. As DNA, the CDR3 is TGCGCCAGCAGCCAAGACGGGACACGCAATCAGCCCCAGCATTTT. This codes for CASSQDGTRNQPQHF.

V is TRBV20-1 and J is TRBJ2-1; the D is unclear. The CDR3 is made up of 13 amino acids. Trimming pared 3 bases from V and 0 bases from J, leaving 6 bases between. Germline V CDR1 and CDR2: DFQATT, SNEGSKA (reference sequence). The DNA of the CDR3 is TGCAGTGCTAGTAATAGCTCCTACAATGAGCAGTTCTTC. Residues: CSASNSSYNEQFF.

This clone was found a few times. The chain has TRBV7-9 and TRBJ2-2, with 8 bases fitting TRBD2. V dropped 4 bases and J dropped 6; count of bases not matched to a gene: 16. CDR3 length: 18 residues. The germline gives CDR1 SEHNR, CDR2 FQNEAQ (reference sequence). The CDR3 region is CASSSRLSGSSLAGELFF. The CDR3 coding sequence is TGTGCCAGCAGCTCGCGACTAAGCGGGAGCTCTTTGGCCGGGGAGCTGTTTTTT.

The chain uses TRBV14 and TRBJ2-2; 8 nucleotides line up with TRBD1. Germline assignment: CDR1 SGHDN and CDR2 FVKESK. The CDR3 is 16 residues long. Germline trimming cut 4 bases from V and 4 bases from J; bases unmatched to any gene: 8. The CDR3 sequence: CASSPATGASTGELFF. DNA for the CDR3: TGTGCCAGCAGCCCCGCGACAGGGGCTAGCACCGGGGAGCTGTTTTTT. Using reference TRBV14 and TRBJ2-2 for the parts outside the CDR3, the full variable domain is EAGVTQFPSHSVIEKGQTVTLRCDPISGHDNLYWYRRVMGKEIKFLLHFVKESKQDESGMPNNRFLAERTGGTYSTLKVQPAELEDSGVYFCASSPATGASTGELFFGEGSRLTVL.

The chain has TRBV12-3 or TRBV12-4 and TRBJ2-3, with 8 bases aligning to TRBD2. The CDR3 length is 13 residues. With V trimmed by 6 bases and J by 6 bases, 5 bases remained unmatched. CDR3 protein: CASRAGGGDTQYF. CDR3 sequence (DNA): TGTGCCAGCAGGGCCGGCGGGGGGGATACGCAGTATTTT.

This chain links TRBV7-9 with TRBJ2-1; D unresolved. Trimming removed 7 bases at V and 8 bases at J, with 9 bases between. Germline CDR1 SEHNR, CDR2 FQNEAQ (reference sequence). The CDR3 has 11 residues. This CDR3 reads CASTLGDEQFF. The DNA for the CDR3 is TGTGCCAGCACCCTCGGAGATGAGCAGTTCTTC. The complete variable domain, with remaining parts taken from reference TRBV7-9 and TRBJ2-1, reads DTGVSQNPRHKITKRGQNVTFRCDPISEHNRLYWYRQTLGQGPEFLTYFQNEAQLEKSRLLSDRFSAERPKGSFSTLEIQRTEQGDSAMYLCASTLGDEQFFGPGTRLTVL.

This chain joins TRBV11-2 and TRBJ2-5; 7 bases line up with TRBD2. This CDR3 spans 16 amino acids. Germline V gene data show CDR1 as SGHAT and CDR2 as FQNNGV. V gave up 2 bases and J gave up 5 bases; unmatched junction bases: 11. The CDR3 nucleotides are TGTGCCAGCAGCTTACGACCCGGGAGGTCCGGGGAGACCCAGTACTTC. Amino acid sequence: CASSLRPGRSGETQYF.

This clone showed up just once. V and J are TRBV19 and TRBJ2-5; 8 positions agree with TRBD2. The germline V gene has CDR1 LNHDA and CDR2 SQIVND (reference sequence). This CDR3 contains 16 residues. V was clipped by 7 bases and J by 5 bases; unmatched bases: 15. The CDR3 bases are TGTGCCAGTACCCGCACGGGGGGGACGATCGGGGAGACCCAGTACTTC. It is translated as CASTRTGGTIGETQYF.

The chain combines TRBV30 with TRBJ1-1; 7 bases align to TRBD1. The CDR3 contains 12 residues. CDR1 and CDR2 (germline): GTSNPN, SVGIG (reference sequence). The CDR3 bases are TGTGCACGGGGACAGAGGAACACTGAAGCTTTCTTT. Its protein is CARGQRNTEAFF.

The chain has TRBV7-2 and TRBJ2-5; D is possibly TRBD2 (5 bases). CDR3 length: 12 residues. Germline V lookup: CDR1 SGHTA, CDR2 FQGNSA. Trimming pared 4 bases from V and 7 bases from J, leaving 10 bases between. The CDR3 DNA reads TGTGCCAGCAGCTCCCCCCGGGGGACCCAGTACTTC. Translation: CASSSPRGTQYF.

The DNA for the CDR3 is TGTGCCAGCAGTTACTTGGGGCACACTGAAGCTTTCTTT. It specifies CASSYLGHTEAFF. The rearrangement joins TRBV6-2 or TRBV6-3 to TRBJ1-1; TRBD1 might be the D (5 bases). V lost 1 base and J lost 3, with 6 bases in between. The CDR3 spans 13 residues. Germline CDR1 MNHEY, CDR2 SVGEGT.

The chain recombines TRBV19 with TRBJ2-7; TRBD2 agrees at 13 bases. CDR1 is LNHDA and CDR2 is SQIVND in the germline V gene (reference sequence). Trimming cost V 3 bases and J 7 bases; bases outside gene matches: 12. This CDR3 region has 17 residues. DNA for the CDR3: TGTGCCAGTAGTATCCCTCCGGGACTAGCGGGATTGGATGAGCAGTACTTC. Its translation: CASSIPPGLAGLDEQYF.

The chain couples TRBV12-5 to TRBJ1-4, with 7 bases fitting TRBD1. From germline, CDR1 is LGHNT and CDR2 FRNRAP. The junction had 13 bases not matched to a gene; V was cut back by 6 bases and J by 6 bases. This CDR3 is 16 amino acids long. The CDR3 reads CASGSSRGFAYEKLFF. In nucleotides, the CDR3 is TGTGCTAGTGGCTCCAGCAGGGGGTTTGCTTATGAAAAACTGTTTTTT.

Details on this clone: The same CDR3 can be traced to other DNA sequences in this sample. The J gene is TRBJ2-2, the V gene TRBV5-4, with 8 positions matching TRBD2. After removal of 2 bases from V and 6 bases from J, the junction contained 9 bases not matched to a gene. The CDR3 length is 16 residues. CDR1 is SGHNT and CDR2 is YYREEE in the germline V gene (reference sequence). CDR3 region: CASSLIGTSGPGELFF. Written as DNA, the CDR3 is TGTGCCAGCAGCTTAATCGGGACTAGTGGTCCCGGGGAGCTGTTTTTT. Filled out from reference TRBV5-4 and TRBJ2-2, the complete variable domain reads ETGVTQSPTHLIKTRGQQVTLRCSSQSGHNTVSWYQQALGQGPQFIFQYYREEENGRGNFPPRFSGLQFPNYSSELNVNALELDDSALYLCASSLIGTSGPGELFFGEGSRLTVL.

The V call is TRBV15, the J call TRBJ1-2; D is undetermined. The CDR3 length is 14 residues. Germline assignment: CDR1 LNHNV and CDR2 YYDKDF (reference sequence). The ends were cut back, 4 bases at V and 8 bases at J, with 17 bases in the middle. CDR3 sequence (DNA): TGTGCCACCAGCACGGGGAGCGACCTAGGAGGCTACACCTTC. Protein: CATSTGSDLGGYTF.

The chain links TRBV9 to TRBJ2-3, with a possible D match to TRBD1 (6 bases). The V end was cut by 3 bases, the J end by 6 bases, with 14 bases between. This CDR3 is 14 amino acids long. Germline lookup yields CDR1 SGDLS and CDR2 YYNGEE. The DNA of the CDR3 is TGTGCCAGCAGCGAGGACTGGGGACATGATACGCAGTATTTT. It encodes CASSEDWGHDTQYF.

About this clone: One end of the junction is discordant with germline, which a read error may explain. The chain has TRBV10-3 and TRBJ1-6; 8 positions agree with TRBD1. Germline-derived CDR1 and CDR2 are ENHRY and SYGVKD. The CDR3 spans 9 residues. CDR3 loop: CAIFRDRSF. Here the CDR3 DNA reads TGTGCCATCTTTAGGGACAGGAGCTTT.

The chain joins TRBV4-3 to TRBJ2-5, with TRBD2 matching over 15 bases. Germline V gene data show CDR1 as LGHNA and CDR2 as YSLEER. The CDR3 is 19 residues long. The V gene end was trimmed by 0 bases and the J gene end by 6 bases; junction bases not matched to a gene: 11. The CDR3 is CASSQEPPGLAGGSKTQYF. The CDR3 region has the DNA TGCGCCAGCAGCCAAGAACCACCGGGACTAGCGGGAGGATCTAAGACCCAGTACTTC.

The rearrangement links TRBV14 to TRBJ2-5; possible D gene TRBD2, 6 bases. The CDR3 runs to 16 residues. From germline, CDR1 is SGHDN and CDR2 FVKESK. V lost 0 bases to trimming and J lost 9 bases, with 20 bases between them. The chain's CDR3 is CASSQEEVWAGGAQYF. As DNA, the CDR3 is TGTGCCAGCAGCCAAGAAGAAGTATGGGCAGGAGGGGCCCAGTACTTC.

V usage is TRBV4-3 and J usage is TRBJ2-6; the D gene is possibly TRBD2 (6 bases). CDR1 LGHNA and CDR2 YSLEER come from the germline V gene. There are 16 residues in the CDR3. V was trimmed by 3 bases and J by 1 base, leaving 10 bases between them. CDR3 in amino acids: CASSHLRGSGANVLTF. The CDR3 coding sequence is TGCGCCAGCAGCCATTTACGGGGGTCTGGGGCCAACGTCCTGACTTTC.

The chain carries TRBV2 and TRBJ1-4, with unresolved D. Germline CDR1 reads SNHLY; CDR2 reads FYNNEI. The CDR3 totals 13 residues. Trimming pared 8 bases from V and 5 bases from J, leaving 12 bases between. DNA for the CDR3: TGTGCCAGCCTTATCCCCGTAAATGAAAAACTGTTTTTT. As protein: CASLIPVNEKLFF.

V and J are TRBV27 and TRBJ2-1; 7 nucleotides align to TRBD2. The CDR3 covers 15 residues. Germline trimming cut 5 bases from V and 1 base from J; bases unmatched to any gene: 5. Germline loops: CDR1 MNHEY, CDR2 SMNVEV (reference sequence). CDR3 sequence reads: CASSAWGGSYNEQFF. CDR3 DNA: TGTGCCAGCAGTGCCTGGGGGGGATCCTACAATGAGCAGTTCTTC.

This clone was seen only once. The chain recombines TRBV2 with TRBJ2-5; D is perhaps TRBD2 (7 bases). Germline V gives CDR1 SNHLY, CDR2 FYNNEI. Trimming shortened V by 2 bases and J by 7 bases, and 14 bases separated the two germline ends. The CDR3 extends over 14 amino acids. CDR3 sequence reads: CASSERGAVWTQYF. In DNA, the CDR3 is TGTGCCAGCAGTGAACGGGGGGCCGTGTGGACCCAGTACTTC.

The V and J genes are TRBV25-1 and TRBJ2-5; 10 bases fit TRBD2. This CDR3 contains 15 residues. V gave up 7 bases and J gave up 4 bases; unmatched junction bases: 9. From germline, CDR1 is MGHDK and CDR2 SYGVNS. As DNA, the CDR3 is TGTGCCAGCACTAAGACTAGCGGGTTAGGAGAGACCCAGTACTTC. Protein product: CASTKTSGLGETQYF.

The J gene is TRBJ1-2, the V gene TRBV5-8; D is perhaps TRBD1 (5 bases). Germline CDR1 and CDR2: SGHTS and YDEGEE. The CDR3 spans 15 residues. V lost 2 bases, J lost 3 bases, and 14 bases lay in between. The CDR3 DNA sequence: TGTGCCAGCAGCTTTCGCCGGGTCAGGGACTATGGCTACACCTTC. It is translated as CASSFRRVRDYGYTF.

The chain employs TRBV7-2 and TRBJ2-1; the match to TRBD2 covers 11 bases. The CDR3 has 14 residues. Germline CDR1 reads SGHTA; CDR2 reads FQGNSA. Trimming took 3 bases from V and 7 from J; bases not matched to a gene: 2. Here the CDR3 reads CASSFGLAGNEQFF. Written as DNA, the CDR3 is TGTGCCAGCAGCTTTGGACTAGCGGGTAATGAGCAGTTCTTC.

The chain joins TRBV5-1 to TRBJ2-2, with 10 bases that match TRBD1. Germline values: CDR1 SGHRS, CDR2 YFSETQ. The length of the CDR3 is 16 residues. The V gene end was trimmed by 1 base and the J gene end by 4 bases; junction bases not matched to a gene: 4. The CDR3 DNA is TGCGCCAGCAGCTTGCAGGGGACAGGGGCCACCGGGGAGCTGTTTTTT. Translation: CASSLQGTGATGELFF.

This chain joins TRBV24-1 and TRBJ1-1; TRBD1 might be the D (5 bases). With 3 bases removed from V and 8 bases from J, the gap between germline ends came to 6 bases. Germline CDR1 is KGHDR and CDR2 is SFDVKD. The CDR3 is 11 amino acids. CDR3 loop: CATSDGGEAFF. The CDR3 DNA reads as TGTGCCACCAGTGATGGGGGGGAAGCTTTCTTT.